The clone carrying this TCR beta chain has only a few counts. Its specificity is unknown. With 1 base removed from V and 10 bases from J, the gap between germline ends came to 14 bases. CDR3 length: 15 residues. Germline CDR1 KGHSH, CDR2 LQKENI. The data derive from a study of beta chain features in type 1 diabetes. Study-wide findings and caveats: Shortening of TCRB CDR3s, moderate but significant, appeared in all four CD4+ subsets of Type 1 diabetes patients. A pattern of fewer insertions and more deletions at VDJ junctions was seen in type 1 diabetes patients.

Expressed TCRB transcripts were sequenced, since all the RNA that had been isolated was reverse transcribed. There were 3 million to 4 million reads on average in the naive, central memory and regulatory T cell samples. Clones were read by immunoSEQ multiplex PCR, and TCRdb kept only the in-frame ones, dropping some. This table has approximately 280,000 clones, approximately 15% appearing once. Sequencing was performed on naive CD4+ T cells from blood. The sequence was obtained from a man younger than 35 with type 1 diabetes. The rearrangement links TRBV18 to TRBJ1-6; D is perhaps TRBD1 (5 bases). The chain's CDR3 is CASSPQATGGSPLHF. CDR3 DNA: TGTGCCAGCTCACCACAAGCCACGGGGGGATCACCCCTCCACTTT.